What follows are 15 T cell receptor beta chains derived from one specimen sequenced in a study of blood T cell repertoires in COVID-19. TCRdb's table, derived via immunoSEQ multiplex PCR, lists solely in-frame clones and lacks some. Among tens of thousands of clones, roughly 85% were seen once, and the ten largest hold less than 20%. Specimen: peripheral blood. Receptor source: a human donor in a cohort sampled during active COVID-19. The donor label of this sample is uncertain.

This chain uses TRBV6-6 with TRBJ1-2, with TRBD1 identical over 9 bases. CDR3 length: 14 residues. V dropped 7 bases and J dropped 7; count of bases not matched to a gene: 10. From germline, CDR1 is MNHNY and CDR2 SVGAGI (reference sequence). CDR3 in DNA: TGTGCCAGCACCACCGGGACAGGGATCGTTGGCTACACCTTC. The encoded protein is CASTTGTGIVGYTF.

V is TRBV27 and J is TRBJ1-1; 7 positions match TRBD1. Germline V gene lookup returns CDR1 MNHEY and CDR2 SMNVEV (reference sequence). The CDR3 length is 14 residues. The J segment lost 0 bases and the V segment lost 6 bases, leaving 4 bases of the junction unmatched. The CDR3 coding sequence is TGTGCCAGCAGAGACAGGGCCCTGAACACTGAAGCTTTCTTT. It specifies CASRDRALNTEAFF.

This clone was seen just once. The V gene is TRBV18, the J gene TRBJ2-2; 9 bases fit TRBD2. The CDR3 runs to 17 residues. The V gene end was trimmed by 3 bases and the J gene end by 5 bases; junction bases not matched to a gene: 10. Germline CDR1 reads KGHSH; CDR2 reads LQKENI. CDR3 amino acids: CASSPRGGGGATGELFF. The CDR3 DNA sequence: TGTGCCAGCTCACCCCGAGGCGGCGGGGGGGCAACCGGGGAGCTGTTTTTT.

The rearrangement joins TRBV15 to TRBJ2-1, with a possible D match to TRBD1 (6 bases). CDR1 is LNHNV and CDR2 is YYDKDF in the germline V gene (reference sequence). This CDR3 is 14 amino acids long. Between the trimmed V and J ends, which lost 1 base and 12 bases, there was a span of 16 bases. CDR3 sequence reads: CATSRGRTDRRQFF. For the CDR3, the DNA is TGTGCCACCAGCAGAGGTCGGACAGACCGGAGGCAGTTCTTC.

The gene calls are TRBV15 and TRBJ2-7; 8 nucleotides align to TRBD1. V was pared by 0 bases and J by 2 bases, with 3 bases of the junction left unmatched. CDR3 length: 15 amino acids. CDR1 is LNHNV and CDR2 is YYDKDF in the germline V gene (reference sequence). The CDR3 reads CATSRDGQGTYEQYF. CDR3 bases: TGTGCCACCAGCAGAGATGGACAGGGAACCTACGAGCAGTACTTC. Together with reference TRBV15 and TRBJ2-7, the CDR3 gives the full variable domain: DAMVIQNPRYQVTQFGKPVTLSCSQTLNHNVMYWYQQKSSQAPKLLFHYYDKDFNNEADTPDNFQSRRPNTSFCFLDIRSPGLGDTAMYLCATSRDGQGTYEQYFGPGTRLTVT.

This clone came up a few times. The chain carries TRBV29-1 and TRBJ2-3; D might be TRBD1 (5 bases). The CDR3 has 12 amino acids. Germline CDR1 and CDR2: SQVTM and ANQGSEA. Trimming took off 3 bases at V and 1 base at J, with 5 bases between the two ends. The DNA for the CDR3 is TGCAGCGTTGACAGGGGCACAGATACGCAGTATTTT. Translated, it gives CSVDRGTDTQYF.

This chain connects TRBV5-1 to TRBJ1-1; TRBD1 is a possible D gene (6 bases). The V gene lost 4 bases and the J gene lost 0 bases, with 13 bases spanning the gap. This CDR3 region has 15 residues. CDR1 and CDR2 (germline): SGHRS, YFSETQ. The CDR3 DNA sequence: TGCGCCAGCAGCAGATACAGGGACCTGAACACTGAAGCTTTCTTT. Protein product: CASSRYRDLNTEAFF.

The CDR3 here is CASSILGGSYEQYF. The CDR3, as DNA: TGTGCCAGTAGTATTCTGGGGGGCTCCTACGAGCAGTACTTC. The V gene is TRBV19, the J gene TRBJ2-7; D is possibly TRBD2 (6 bases). Trimming cost V 3 bases and J 0 bases, with 9 bases left between them. Germline lookup yields CDR1 LNHDA and CDR2 SQIVND (reference sequence). The CDR3 loop spans 14 amino acids.

The CDR3 loop is CASSPGQAGEAFF. DNA of the CDR3: TGTGCCAGCAGCCCAGGACAAGCCGGCGAAGCTTTCTTT. This sequence joins TRBV7-2 and TRBJ1-1, with a possible D match to TRBD1 (5 bases). The CDR3 spans 13 residues. Germline V gene sequence: CDR1 SGHTA, CDR2 FQGNSA. Trimming left V 5 bases short and J 8 bases short, with 15 bases between.

This clone was seen just once. The V gene is TRBV27, the J gene TRBJ2-1; 7 nucleotides align to TRBD2. V gave up 7 bases and J gave up 2 bases; unmatched junction bases: 2. The germline V gene has CDR1 MNHEY and CDR2 SMNVEV (reference sequence). The CDR3 length is 13 residues. This CDR3 is CASTGTTYNEQFF. DNA for the CDR3: TGTGCCAGCACTGGGACTACCTACAATGAGCAGTTCTTC.

The rearrangement links TRBV7-3 to TRBJ2-1, with 13 bases aligning to TRBD2. V lost 1 base to trimming and J lost 8 bases; unmatched junction nucleotides: 8. CDR3 size: 17 residues. Germline V CDR1 and CDR2: SGHTA, FQGTGA. The CDR3 reads CASSLRGTSGAPDEQFF. The CDR3 region has the DNA TGTGCCAGCAGCTTAAGGGGGACTAGCGGGGCCCCGGATGAGCAGTTCTTC.

This chain uses TRBV4-3 with TRBJ2-5, with TRBD1 matching over 8 bases. Germline CDR1 reads LGHNA; CDR2 reads YSLEER. This CDR3 is built from 15 residues. V dropped 1 base and J dropped 2; count of bases not matched to a gene: 3. The CDR3 spells CASSQGNRGQETQYF. The CDR3, as DNA: TGCGCCAGCAGCCAAGGGAACAGGGGGCAAGAGACCCAGTACTTC.

This clone was found once. The chain employs TRBV5-1 and TRBJ1-2; TRBD1 matches 10 bases. CDR3 length: 15 amino acids. The ends lost 3 bases at V and 3 bases at J; junction bases unmatched: 5. Germline V gives CDR1 SGHRS, CDR2 YFSETQ. CDR3 nucleotide sequence: TGCGCCAGCAGCTCGCGGGACAGGGGCTACTATGGCTACACCTTC. Amino acids: CASSSRDRGYYGYTF.

This chain uses TRBV6-2 or TRBV6-3 with TRBJ2-5; 9 bases are shared with TRBD2. The V gene's germline CDR1 is MNHEY and CDR2 SVGEGT. The CDR3 has 14 residues. J was trimmed by 11 bases and V by 0 bases; bases with no gene match: 7. As DNA, the CDR3 is TGTGCCAGCAGTTACTCGCCGGCGGGGGGGCTGCAGTACTTC. It yields the protein CASSYSPAGGLQYF.

The chain links TRBV19 to TRBJ2-7, with no clear D. This CDR3 region has 14 residues. CDR1 is LNHDA, CDR2 SQIVND, per germline (reference sequence). The V gene lost 6 bases and the J gene lost 2 bases, with 14 bases spanning the gap. Written as DNA, the CDR3 is TGTGCCAGTAGCCTCGGGTCCCCCACCTACGAGCAGTACTTC. This gives the protein CASSLGSPTYEQYF.